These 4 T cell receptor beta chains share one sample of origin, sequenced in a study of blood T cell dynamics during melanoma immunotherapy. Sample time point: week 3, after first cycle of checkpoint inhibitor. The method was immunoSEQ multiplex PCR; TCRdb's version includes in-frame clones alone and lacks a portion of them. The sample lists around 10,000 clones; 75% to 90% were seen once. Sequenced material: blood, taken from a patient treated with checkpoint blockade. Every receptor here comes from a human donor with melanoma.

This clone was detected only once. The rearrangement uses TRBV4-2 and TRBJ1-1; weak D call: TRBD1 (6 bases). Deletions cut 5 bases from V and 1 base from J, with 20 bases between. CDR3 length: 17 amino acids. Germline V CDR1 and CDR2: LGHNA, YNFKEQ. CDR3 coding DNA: TGTGCCAGCAGCGTGAATCTCCACAGGGAAAGGAACACTGAAGCTTTCTTT. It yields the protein CASSVNLHRERNTEAFF.

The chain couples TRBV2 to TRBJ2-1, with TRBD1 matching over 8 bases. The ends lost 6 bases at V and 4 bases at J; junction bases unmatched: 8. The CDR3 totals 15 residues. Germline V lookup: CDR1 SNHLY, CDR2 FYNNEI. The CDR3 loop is CASRPTGALYNEQFF. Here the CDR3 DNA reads TGTGCCAGCAGGCCGACAGGGGCTTTATACAATGAGCAGTTCTTC. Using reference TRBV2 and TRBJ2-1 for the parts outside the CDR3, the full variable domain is EPEVTQTPSHQVTQMGQEVILRCVPISNHLYFYWYRQILGQKVEFLVSFYNNEISEKSEIFDDQFSVERPDGSNFTLKIRSTKLEDSAMYFCASRPTGALYNEQFFGPGTRLTVL.

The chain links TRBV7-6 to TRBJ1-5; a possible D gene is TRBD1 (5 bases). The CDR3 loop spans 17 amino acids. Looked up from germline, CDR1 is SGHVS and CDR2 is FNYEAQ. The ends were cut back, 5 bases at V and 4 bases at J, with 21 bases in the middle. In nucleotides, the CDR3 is TGTGCCAGCAGCCCCAGGGCGTCAGATATAGGGAATCAGCCCCAGCATTTT. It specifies CASSPRASDIGNQPQHF.

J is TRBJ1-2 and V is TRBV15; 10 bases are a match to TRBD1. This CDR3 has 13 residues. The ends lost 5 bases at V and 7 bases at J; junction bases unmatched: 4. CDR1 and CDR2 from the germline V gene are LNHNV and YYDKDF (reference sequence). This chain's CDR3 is CATSRDRGFGYTF. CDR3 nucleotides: TGTGCCACCAGCCGGGACAGGGGATTTGGCTACACCTTC.